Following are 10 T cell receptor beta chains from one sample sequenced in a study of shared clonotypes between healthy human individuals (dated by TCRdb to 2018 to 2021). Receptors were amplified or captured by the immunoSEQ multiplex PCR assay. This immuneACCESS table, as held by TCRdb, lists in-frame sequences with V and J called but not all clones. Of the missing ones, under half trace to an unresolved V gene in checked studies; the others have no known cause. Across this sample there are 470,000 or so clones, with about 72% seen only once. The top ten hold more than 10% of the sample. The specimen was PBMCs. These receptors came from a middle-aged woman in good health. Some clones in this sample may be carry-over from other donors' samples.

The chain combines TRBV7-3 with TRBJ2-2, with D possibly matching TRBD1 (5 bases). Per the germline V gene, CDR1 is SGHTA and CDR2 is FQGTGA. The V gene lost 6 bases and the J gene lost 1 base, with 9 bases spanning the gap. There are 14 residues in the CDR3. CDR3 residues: CASSSDRNTGELFF. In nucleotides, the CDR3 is TGTGCCAGCAGTTCAGACAGGAACACCGGGGAGCTGTTTTTT.

CDR3: CASSDGQRTNEKLFF. CDR3 DNA: TGTGCCAGCAGTGACGGACAGAGGACTAATGAAAAACTGTTTTTT. The chain combines TRBV6-4 with TRBJ1-4; D might be TRBD1 (6 bases). The CDR3 consists of 15 residues. V shed 2 bases and J shed 2 bases, with 9 bases lying between them. From germline, CDR1 is MRHNA and CDR2 SNTAGT.

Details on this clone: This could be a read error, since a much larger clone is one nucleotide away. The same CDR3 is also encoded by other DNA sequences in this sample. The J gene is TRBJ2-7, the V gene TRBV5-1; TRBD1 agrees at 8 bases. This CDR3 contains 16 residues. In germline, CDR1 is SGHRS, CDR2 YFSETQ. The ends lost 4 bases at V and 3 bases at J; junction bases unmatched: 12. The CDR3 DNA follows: TGCGCCAGCAGCCTGGCCGGGACAGGAAACCTCTACGAGCAGTACTTC. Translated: CASSLAGTGNLYEQYF.

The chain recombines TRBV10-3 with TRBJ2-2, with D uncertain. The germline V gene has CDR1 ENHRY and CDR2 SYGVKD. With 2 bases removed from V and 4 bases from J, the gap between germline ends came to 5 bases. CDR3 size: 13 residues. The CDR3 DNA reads TGTGCCATCAGTGAGATTATCACCGGGGAGCTGTTTTTT. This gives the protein CAISEIITGELFF.

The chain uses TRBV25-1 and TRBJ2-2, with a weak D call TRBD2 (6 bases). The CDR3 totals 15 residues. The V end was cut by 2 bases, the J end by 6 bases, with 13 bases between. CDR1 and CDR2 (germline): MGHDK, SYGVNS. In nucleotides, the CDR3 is TGTGCCAGCAGTGAAGTACGCAGCGGGCCCGGGGAGCTGTTTTTT. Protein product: CASSEVRSGPGELFF.

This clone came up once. The CDR3 sequence: CASSSGQANYGYTF. DNA for the CDR3: TGTGCCAGCAGTTCAGGACAGGCCAACTATGGCTACACCTTC. This chain joins TRBV6-6 and TRBJ1-2; 7 bases are shared with TRBD1. The V gene's germline CDR1 is MNHNY and CDR2 SVGAGI (reference sequence). This CDR3 is built from 14 residues. Trimming took 4 bases from V and 2 from J; bases not matched to a gene: 4.

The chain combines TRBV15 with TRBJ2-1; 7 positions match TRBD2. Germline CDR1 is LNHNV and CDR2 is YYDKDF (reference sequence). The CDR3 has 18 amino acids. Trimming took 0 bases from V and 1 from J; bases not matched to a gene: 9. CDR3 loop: CATSRDIQREGSYNEQFF. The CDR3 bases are TGTGCCACCAGCAGAGATATTCAGCGGGAAGGGTCCTACAATGAGCAGTTCTTC.

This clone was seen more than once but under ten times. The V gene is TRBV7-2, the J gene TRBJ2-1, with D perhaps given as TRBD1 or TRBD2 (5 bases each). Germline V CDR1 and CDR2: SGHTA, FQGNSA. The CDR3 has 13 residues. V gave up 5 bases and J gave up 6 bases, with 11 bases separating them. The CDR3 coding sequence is TGTGCCAGCAGCCTATTTGGGGGCAATGAGCAGTTCTTC. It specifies CASSLFGGNEQFF. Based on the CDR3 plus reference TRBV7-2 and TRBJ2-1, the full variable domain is GAGVSQSPSNKVTEKGKDVELRCDPISGHTALYWYRQSLGQGLEFLIYFQGNSAPDKSGLPSDRFSAERTGGSVSTLTIQRTQQEDSAVYLCASSLFGGNEQFFGPGTRLTVL.

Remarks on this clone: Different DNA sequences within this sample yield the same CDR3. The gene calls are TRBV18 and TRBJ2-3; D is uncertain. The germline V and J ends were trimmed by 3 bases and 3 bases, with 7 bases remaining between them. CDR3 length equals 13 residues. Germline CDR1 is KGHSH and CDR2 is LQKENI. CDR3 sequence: CASSPLVTDTQYF. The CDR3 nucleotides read TGTGCCAGCTCACCTCTAGTGACAGATACGCAGTATTTT. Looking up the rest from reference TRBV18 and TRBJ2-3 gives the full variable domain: NAGVMQNPRHLVRRRGQEARLRCSPMKGHSHVYWYRQLPEEGLKFMVYLQKENIIDESGMPKERFSAEFPKEGPSILRIQQVVRGDSAAYFCASSPLVTDTQYFGPGTRLTVL.

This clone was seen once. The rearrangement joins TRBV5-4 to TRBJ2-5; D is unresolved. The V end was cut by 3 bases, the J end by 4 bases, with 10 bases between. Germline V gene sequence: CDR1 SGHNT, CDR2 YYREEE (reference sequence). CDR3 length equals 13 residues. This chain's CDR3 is CASSSDLGETQYF. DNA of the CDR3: TGTGCCAGCAGCTCGGATCTGGGAGAGACCCAGTACTTC.